One T cell receptor beta chain is described in this entry. Its antigen is still unknown. These data originate in a study of beta chain features in type 1 diabetes. Study-level information: Sorted cells numbering 107,917,701 were examined across all samples. Overall study results and limits: Compared with healthy donors, patients appeared to share more similar naive, central memory and regulatory TCRB repertoires. Moderate yet significant TCRB CDR3 shortening was seen in Type 1 diabetes patients in all four CD4+ subsets. Sequencing from cDNA could over-represent high-TCR-expressing cells. Type 1 diabetes patients had VDJ junctions that carried fewer insertions and more deletions.

The investigators reverse transcribed all of the isolated RNA, so they sequenced expressed TCRB transcripts. The protocol was immunoSEQ multiplex PCR, while the TCRdb copy is restricted to in-frame clones and leaves out a portion. The sample consists of roughly 70,000 clones, 45% to 50% of them appearing once. Per the germline V gene, CDR1 is MGHRA and CDR2 is YSYEKL. The CDR3 covers 18 residues. V dropped 0 bases and J dropped 6; count of bases not matched to a gene: 14. The TCR originated in a man aged 25 to 40 with type 1 diabetes. The sequenced sample was central memory CD4+ T cells from blood. This sequence joins TRBV4-1 and TRBJ2-7, with 10 bases aligning to TRBD1. The CDR3 here is CASSQDRAIGTGEREQYF. In DNA, the CDR3 is TGCGCCAGCAGCCAAGATCGGGCCATCGGGACAGGGGAGCGCGAGCAGTACTTC.